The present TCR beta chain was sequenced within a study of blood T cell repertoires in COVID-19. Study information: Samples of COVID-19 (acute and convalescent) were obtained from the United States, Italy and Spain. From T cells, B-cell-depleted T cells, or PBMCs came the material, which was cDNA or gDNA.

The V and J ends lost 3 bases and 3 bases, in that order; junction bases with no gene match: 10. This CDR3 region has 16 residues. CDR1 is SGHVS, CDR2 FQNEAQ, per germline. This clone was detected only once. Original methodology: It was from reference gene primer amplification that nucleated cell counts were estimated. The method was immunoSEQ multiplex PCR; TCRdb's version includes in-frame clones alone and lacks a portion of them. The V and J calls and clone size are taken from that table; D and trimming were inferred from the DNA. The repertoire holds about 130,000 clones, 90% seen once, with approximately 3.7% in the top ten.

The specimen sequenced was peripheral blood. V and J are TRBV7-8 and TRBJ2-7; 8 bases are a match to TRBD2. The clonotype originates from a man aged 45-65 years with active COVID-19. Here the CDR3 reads CASSFGAGRVVYEQYF. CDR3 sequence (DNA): TGTGCCAGCAGCTTCGGGGCCGGGAGGGTGGTCTACGAGCAGTACTTC.